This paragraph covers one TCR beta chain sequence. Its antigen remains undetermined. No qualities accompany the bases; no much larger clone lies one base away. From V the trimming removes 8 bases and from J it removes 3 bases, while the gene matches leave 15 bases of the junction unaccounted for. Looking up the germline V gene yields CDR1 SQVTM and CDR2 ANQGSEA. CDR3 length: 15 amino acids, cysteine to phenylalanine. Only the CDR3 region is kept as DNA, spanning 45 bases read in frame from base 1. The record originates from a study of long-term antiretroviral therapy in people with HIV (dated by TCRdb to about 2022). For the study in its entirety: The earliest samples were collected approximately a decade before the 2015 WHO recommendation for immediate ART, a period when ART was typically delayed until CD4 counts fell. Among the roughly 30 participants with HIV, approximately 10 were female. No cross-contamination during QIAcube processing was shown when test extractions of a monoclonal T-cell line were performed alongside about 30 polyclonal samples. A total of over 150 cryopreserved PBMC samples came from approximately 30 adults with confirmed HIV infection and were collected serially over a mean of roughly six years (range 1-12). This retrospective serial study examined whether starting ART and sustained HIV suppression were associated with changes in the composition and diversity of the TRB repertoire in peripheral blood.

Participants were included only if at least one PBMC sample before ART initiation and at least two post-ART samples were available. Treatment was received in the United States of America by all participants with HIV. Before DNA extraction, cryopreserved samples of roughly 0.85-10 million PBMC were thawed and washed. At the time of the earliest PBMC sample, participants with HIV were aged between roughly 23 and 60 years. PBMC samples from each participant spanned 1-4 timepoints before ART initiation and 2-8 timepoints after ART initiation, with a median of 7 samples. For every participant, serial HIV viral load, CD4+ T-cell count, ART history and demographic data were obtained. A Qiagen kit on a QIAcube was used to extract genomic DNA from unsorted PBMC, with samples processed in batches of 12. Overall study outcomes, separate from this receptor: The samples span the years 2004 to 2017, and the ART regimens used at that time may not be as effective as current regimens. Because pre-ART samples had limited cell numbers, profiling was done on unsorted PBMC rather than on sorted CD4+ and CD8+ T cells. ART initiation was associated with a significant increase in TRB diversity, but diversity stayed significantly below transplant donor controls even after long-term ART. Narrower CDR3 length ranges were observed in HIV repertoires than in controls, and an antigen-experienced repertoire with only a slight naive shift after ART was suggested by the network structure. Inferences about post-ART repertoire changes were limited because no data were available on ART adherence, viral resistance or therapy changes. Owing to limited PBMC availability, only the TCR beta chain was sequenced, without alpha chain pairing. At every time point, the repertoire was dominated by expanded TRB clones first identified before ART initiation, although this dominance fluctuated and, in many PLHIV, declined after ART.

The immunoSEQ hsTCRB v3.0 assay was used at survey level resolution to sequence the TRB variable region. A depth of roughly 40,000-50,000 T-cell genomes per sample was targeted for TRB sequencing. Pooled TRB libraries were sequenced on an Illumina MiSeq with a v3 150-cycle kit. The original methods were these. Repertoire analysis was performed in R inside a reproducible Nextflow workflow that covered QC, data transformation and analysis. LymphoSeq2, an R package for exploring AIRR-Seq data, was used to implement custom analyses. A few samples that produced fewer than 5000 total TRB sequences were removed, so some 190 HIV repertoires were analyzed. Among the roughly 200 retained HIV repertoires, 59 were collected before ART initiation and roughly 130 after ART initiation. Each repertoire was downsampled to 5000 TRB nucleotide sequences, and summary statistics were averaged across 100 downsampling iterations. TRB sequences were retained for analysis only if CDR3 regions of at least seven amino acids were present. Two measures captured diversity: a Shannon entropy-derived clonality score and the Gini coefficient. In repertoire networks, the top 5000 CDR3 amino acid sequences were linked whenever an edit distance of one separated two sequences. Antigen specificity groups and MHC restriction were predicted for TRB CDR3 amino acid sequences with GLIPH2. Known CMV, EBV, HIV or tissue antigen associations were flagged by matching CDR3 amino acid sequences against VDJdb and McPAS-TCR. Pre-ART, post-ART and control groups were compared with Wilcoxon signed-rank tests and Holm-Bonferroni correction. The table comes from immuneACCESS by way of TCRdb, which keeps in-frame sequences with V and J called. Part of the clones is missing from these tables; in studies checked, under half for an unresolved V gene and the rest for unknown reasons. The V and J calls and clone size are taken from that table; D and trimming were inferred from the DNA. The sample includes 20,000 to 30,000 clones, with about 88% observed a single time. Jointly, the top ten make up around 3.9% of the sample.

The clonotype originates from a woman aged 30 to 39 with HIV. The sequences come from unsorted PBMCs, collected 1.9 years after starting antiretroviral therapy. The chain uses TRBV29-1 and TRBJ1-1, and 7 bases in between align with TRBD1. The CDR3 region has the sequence CSCWAWKGADTEAFF. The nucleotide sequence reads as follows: TGCAGCTGCTGGGCGTGGAAGGGGGCGGACACTGAAGCTTTCTTT.